The 13 T cell receptor beta chains given below trace back to one sample, sequenced in a study of T cell changes during pregnancy in multiple sclerosis. Produced via immunoSEQ multiplex PCR; TCRdb's table is partial and in-frame only. The table shows 65,000 to 95,000 clones, with around 91% occurring only once. This specimen consisted of peripheral blood, obtained before pregnancy. The source is a female donor with multiple sclerosis, enrolled in a pregnancy study.

V usage is TRBV5-8 and J usage is TRBJ2-3, with 8 bases lining up with TRBD2. Germline V gene sequence: CDR1 SGHTS, CDR2 YDEGEE. Trimming removed 0 bases from V and 2 bases from J; junction bases left unmatched: 11. This CDR3 contains 18 residues. For the CDR3, the DNA is TGTGCCAGCAGCTTGGTCGCGGGGGGCTTCTCCTCCACAGATACGCAGTATTTT. Translation: CASSLVAGGFSSTDTQYF.

The chain recombines TRBV2 with TRBJ2-7; maybe TRBD2 (6 bases). V was cut by 2 bases and J by 3 bases, with 17 bases left in between. CDR3 length equals 16 residues. CDR1 is SNHLY, CDR2 FYNNEI, per germline. This CDR3 is CASSELGPGLNYEQYF. The CDR3 DNA follows: TGTGCCAGCAGTGAACTAGGCCCGGGACTGAACTACGAGCAGTACTTC.

The chain links TRBV9 to TRBJ1-3; D uncertain. Germline-derived CDR1 and CDR2 are SGDLS and YYNGEE. The CDR3 has 14 residues. V dropped 4 bases and J dropped 0 bases, with 8 bases sitting between them. The CDR3 sequence: CASSPIYSGNTIYF. CDR3 sequence (DNA): TGTGCCAGCAGCCCTATCTACTCTGGAAACACCATATATTTT.

This clone appeared once. The chain links TRBV4-1 to TRBJ2-4; 7 nucleotides agree with TRBD2. J gave up 4 bases and V 0 bases, and 15 bases lay outside the gene matches. The CDR3 runs to 19 residues. From germline, CDR1 is MGHRA and CDR2 YSYEKL. Written as DNA, the CDR3 is TGCGCCAGCAGCCAAGATCGAGCTTGGGTCTTAGCGGGTAAAAACATTCAGTACTTC. Amino acid sequence: CASSQDRAWVLAGKNIQYF.

This clone appeared a few times. This chain connects TRBV19 to TRBJ2-3; weak D call: TRBD2 (5 bases). Germline V CDR1 and CDR2: LNHDA, SQIVND (reference sequence). This CDR3 has 13 amino acids. V lost 3 bases and J lost 4, with 8 bases in between. In DNA, the CDR3 is TGTGCCAGTAGTATCCCCGGGGCAGATACGCAGTATTTT. The encoded protein is CASSIPGADTQYF.

Comment on this clone: Other DNA sequences in this sample translate to the same CDR3. The V gene is TRBV30, the J gene TRBJ1-4; D is unresolved. V was trimmed by 0 bases and J by 8 bases, leaving 13 bases between them. Germline CDR1 and CDR2: GTSNPN and SVGIG (reference sequence). There are 14 residues in the CDR3. CDR3 loop: CAWSVTGVGEKLFF. The CDR3, as DNA: TGTGCCTGGAGTGTAACCGGGGTTGGAGAAAAACTGTTTTTT.

V usage is TRBV7-9 and J usage is TRBJ2-3; 8 nucleotides match TRBD2. CDR1 is SEHNR and CDR2 is FQNEAQ in the germline V gene (reference sequence). The junction had 8 bases not matched to a gene; V was cut back by 11 bases and J by 4 bases. The CDR3 covers 13 residues. Written as DNA, the CDR3 is TGTGCCCTTATAGCGGGAAATCCAGATACGCAGTATTTT. Translating gives CALIAGNPDTQYF. Based on the CDR3 plus reference TRBV7-9 and TRBJ2-3, the full variable domain is DTGVSQNPRHKITKRGQNVTFRCDPISEHNRLYWYRQTLGQGPEFLTYFQNEAQLEKSRLLSDRFSAERPKGSFSTLEIQRTEQGDSAMYLCALIAGNPDTQYFGPGTRLTVL.

The J gene is TRBJ2-7, the V gene TRBV5-4; 9 nucleotides align to TRBD2. The germline V gene encodes CDR1 SGHNT and CDR2 YYREEE (reference sequence). Trimming cost V 3 bases and J 0 bases; bases outside gene matches: 13. The CDR3 is made up of 18 amino acids. CDR3 nucleotide sequence: TGTGCCAGCAGCTCTAATTACCGGCTAGCGGGGAGCTCCTACGAGCAGTACTTC. Translated, it gives CASSSNYRLAGSSYEQYF.

CDR3 amino acids: CASSQAWLSSGNTIYF. The CDR3 DNA reads as TGTGCCAGCAGCCAAGCGTGGCTCAGCTCTGGAAACACCATATATTTT. The rearrangement joins TRBV14 to TRBJ1-3; D gene ambiguous. The V gene's germline CDR1 is SGHDN and CDR2 FVKESK. The CDR3 extends over 16 amino acids. Trimming took off 1 base at V and 0 bases at J, with 10 bases between the two ends.

The chain is built from TRBV5-1 and TRBJ1-1; the D is unclear. V lost 6 bases, J lost 1 base, and 16 bases lay in between. The V gene's germline CDR1 is SGHRS and CDR2 YFSETQ. This CDR3 comprises 15 residues. This CDR3 reads CASTSGGVGNTEAFF. For the CDR3, the DNA is TGCGCCAGCACCTCGGGCGGGGTTGGGAACACTGAAGCTTTCTTT.

This chain links TRBV10-1 with TRBJ2-2, with D hard to call. Germline V CDR1 and CDR2: WNHNN, SYGVQD (reference sequence). V was cut by 6 bases and J by 5 bases, with 13 bases left in between. The CDR3 covers 14 residues. The CDR3 is CASSPFGATGELFF. CDR3 coding DNA: TGCGCCAGCAGCCCCTTTGGAGCTACCGGGGAGCTGTTTTTT.

The chain combines TRBV2 with TRBJ1-6; 12 bases are a match to TRBD1. The ends lost 7 bases at V and 9 bases at J; junction bases unmatched: 10. Germline V CDR1 and CDR2: SNHLY, FYNNEI. The CDR3 runs to 16 residues. The CDR3 sequence is CASTRDRGPGISPLHF. In DNA form, the CDR3 reads TGTGCCAGCACCCGGGACAGGGGGCCCGGGATTTCACCCCTCCACTTT.

The rearrangement uses TRBV13 and TRBJ2-5; TRBD2 agrees at 10 bases. V gave up 2 bases and J gave up 5 bases; unmatched junction bases: 11. The CDR3 runs to 17 residues. Germline V CDR1 and CDR2: PRHDT, FYEKMQ (reference sequence). The CDR3 protein is CASSLPRGLAGVETQYF. The CDR3 coding sequence is TGTGCCAGCAGCTTACCCCGCGGGCTAGCGGGGGTGGAGACCCAGTACTTC.